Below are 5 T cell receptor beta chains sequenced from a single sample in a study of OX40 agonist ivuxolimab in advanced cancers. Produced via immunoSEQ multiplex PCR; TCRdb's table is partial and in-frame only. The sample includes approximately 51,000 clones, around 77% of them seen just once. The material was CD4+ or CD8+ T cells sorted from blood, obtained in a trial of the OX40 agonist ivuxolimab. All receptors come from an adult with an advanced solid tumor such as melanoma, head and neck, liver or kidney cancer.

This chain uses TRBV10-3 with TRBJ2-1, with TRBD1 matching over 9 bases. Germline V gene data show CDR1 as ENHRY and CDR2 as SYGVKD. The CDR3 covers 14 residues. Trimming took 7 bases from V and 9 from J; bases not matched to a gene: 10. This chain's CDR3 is CAITQTGGFAEQFF. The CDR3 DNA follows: TGTGCCATCACCCAGACAGGGGGGTTCGCTGAGCAGTTCTTC.

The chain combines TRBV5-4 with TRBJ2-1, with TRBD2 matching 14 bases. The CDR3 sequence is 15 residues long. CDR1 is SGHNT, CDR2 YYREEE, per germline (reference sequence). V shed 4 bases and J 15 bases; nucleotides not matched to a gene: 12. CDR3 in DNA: TGTGCCAGCAGCGCGGGACTAGCGGGAGCCCAGGCTGCGTTCTTC. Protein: CASSAGLAGAQAAFF.

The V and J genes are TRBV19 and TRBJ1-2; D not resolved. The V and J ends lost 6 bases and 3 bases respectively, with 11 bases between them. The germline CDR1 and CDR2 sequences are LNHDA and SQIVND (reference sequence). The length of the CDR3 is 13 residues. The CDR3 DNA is TGTGCCAGTAGCCAAGACGGATACTATGGCTACACCTTC. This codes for CASSQDGYYGYTF.

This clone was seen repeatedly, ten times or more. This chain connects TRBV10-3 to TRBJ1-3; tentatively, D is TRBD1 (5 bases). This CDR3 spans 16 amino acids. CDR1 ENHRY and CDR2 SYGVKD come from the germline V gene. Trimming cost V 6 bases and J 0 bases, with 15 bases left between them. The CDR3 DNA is TGTGCCATCAGACGGGACTCACTTGACTCTGGAAACACCATATATTTT. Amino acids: CAIRRDSLDSGNTIYF.

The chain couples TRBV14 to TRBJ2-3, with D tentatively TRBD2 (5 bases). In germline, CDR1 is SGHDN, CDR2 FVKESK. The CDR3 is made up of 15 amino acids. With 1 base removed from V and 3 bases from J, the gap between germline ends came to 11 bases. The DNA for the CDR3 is TGTGCCAGCAGCCAAGTCCTAAGAGGGACAGATACGCAGTATTTT. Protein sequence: CASSQVLRGTDTQYF.